This T cell receptor (beta chain) is drawn from a study of blood T cell repertoires in COVID-19 (dated by TCRdb to 2018 to 2021). At the level of the whole study: Samples from collaborators originated in the United States, Italy and Spain and spanned both the acute and convalescent phases of COVID-19. The prospective study material was composed of cDNA or gDNA derived from T cells, B-cell-depleted T cells, or PBMCs. Deeply sampled blood TCRbeta repertoires from subjects exposed to, actively infected with, or recovered from COVID-19 were included in the dataset. The repertoires were released in a freely available public database intended as a resource for research on the immune response to SARS-CoV-2. Samples were obtained from the ongoing ImmuneRACE study (first 160 participants) and from 1,254 subjects provided by 6 global collaborators. A de-identified subject ID, COVID-19 status, age in years and sex were almost always included in the sample metadata. Where available, HLA class I and class II types were taken from metadata supplied by the sample provider and were not determined by assay-based typing.

Results and caveats for the whole study, not just this receptor: The quantity of clinical and demographic metadata differed by source and by participant and was supplied without curation.

Enrolling through a virtual design, the prospective study's participants ranged in age from roughly 18 to 90 years and lived across 20 to 30 United States geographic areas. To assign participants to cohorts, the prospective study relied on clinical history that participants themselves reported in a screening survey and a study questionnaire. ImmuneRACE Cohort 3 recovered participants were defined by two consecutive negative NP/OP PCR tests, healthcare professional clearance, or symptom resolution. In the prospective study, mobile phlebotomists collected whole blood, serum and a nasopharyngeal or oropharyngeal swab from each participant. Prospective study participants could optionally give additional blood draws and questionnaires over a roughly 2-month period. Before DNA extraction, prospective study blood samples were shipped either frozen or at room temperature. As concerns this clone: Its recognized antigen is unknown. No base quality information exists; no much larger clone differs at one position.

The immunoSEQ Assay, a bias-controlled multiplex PCR, was used to amplify TCRbeta CDR3 regions from genomic DNA. Per the authors' processing: The number of nucleated cells in each sample was estimated from the amplification of reference gene primers within the assay. Sequence reads were collapsed and filtered to measure the absolute abundance of every unique TCRbeta CDR3 rearrangement. For each sample, productive Simpson clonality was calculated as the square root of Simpson's diversity index across productive rearrangements. In TCRdb, the immuneACCESS table is reduced to in-frame sequences with V and J assigned. These tables do not hold every clone; where another copy was compared, an unresolved V gene accounts for under half, and the others remain unexplained. The V and J calls and clone size come from that table; D and trimming were worked out from the DNA. Here the sample has around 310,000 clones; over 80% occur a single time. Jointly, the top ten make up around 5% of the sample.

The source is a man aged 25-45 years who had recovered from COVID-19. Specimen: PBMCs or T cells enriched from blood (not recorded which).

The sequence in DNA is TGCGCCAGCAGCTCTGGGACTAGCGGGGGGCACCAAGAGACCCAGTACTTC. This encodes CASSSGTSGGHQETQYF. The V and J genes are TRBV5-1 and TRBJ2-5; 15 nucleotides in the junction match TRBD2. After removal of 3 bases from V and 0 bases from J, the junction retains 3 bases not matched to a gene. For CDR1 and CDR2, the germline V gene lists SGHRS and YFSETQ. From the cysteine through the phenylalanine, the CDR3 covers 17 amino acids. This entry keeps only the CDR3 DNA: 51 bases, framed from base 1.